This T cell receptor beta chain was recorded in a study of identical twins. General study points: Invariant MAIT and iNKT cells could partly confound zero-insertion analyses. Twin pairs had excess sharing that was weaker in beta out-of-frame sequences. Findings came from cross-sectional statistics, without long-term follow-up of donors.

This CDR3 comprises 13 residues. V was shortened by 4 bases and J by 5 bases, with 9 bases between the two germline ends. Germline V CDR1 and CDR2: MNHEY, SVGEGT. TCRdb itself ran the 5' RACE reads through MiXCR, one entry per CDR3 protein. Of some 440,000 distinct CDR3 sequences listed, 20% to 25% are singletons. This clonotype was observed a few times. No antigen is known for it. This sample was also put to use in a study of T cells expressing NK-cell markers. That investigation notes: Where a handful of donors were concerned, these clonotypes also led the CD3+CD56-NKG2C+ fraction.

Sequenced input: CD4+ T cells sorted from blood. The clonotype originates from a woman under 30 in good health. The chain joins TRBV6-2 or TRBV6-3 to TRBJ1-5; the D gene is possibly TRBD1 (5 bases). The CDR3 is CASSWGYYQPQHF. CDR3 nucleotides: TGTGCCAGCAGTTGGGGGTATTATCAGCCCCAGCATTTT.